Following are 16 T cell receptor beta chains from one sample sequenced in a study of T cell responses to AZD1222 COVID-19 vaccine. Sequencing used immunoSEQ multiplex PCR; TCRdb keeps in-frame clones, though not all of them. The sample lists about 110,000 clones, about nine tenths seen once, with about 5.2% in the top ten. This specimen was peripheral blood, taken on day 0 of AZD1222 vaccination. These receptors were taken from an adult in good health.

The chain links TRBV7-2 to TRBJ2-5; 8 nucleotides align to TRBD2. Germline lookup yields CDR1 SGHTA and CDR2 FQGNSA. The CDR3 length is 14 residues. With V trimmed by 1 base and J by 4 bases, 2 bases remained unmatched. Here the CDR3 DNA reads TGTGCCAGCAGCTTAGATCGGGGGGGAGAGACCCAGTACTTC. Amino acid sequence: CASSLDRGGETQYF.

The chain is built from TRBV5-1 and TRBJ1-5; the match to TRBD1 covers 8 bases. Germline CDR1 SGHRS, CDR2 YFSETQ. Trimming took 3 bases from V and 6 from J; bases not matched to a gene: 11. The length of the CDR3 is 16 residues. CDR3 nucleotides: TGCGCCAGCAGCTGGGGTCAAGATACAGGGGGTCAGCCCCAGCATTTT. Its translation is CASSWGQDTGGQPQHF.

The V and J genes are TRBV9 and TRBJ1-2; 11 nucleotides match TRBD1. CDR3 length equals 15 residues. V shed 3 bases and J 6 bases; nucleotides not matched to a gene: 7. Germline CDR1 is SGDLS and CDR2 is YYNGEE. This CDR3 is CASSARDRGSNGYTF. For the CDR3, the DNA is TGTGCCAGCAGCGCACGGGACAGGGGGAGTAATGGCTACACCTTC.

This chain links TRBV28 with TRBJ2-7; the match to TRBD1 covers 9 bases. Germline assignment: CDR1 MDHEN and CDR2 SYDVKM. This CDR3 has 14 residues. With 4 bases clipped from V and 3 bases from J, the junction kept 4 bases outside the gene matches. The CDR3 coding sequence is TGTGCCAGCAGTTGGGACAGGGAGGACTACGAGCAGTACTTC. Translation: CASSWDREDYEQYF.

The CDR3 region is CASNPSQGLGAPYNEQFF. CDR3 bases: TGTGCCAGCAATCCCTCCCAGGGTCTGGGGGCCCCCTACAATGAGCAGTTCTTC. The rearrangement uses TRBV7-9 and TRBJ2-1, with D perhaps matching TRBD1 (6 bases). Germline loops: CDR1 SEHNR, CDR2 FQNEAQ (reference sequence). The V end lost 7 bases, the J end lost 2 bases, and 24 bases lay between the germline ends. The CDR3 covers 18 residues.

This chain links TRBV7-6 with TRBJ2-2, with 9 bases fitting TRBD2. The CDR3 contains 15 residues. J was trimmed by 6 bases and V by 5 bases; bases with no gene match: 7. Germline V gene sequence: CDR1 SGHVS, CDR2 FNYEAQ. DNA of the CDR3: TGTGCCAGCAGCAAAGTAGCGGGAGAGGCCGGGGAGCTGTTTTTT. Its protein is CASSKVAGEAGELFF. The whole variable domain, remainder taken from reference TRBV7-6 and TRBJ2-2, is GAGVSQSPRYKVTKRGQDVALRCDPISGHVSLYWYRQALGQGPEFLTYFNYEAQQDKSGLPNDRFSAERPEGSISTLTIQRTEQRDSAMYRCASSKVAGEAGELFFGEGSRLTVL.

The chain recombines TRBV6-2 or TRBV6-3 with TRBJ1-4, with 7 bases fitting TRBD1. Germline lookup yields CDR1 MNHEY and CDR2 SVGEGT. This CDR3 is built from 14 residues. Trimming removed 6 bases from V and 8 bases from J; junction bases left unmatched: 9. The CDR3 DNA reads TGTGCCAGCAGGCCTAACAGGGGTTGGGAAAAACTGTTTTTT. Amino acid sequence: CASRPNRGWEKLFF.

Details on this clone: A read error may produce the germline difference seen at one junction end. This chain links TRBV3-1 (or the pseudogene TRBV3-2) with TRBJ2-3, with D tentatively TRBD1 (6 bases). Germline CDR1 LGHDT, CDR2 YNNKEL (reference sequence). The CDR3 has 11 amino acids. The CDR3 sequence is CASSQAGQKSF. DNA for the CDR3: TGTGCCAGCAGCCAGGCTGGACAGAAGTCCTTT.

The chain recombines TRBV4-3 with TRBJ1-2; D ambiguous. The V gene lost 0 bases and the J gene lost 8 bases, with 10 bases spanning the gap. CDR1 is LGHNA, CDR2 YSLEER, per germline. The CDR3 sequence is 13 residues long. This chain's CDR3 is CASSQDYSGGYTF. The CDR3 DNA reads TGCGCCAGCAGCCAAGATTATTCGGGGGGCTACACCTTC.

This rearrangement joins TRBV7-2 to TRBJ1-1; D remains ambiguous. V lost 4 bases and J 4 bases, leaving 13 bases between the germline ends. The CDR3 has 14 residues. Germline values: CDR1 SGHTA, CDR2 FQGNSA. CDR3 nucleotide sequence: TGTGCCAGCAGCTCTCTCAGCGTGCTCACTGAAGCTTTCTTT. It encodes CASSSLSVLTEAFF.

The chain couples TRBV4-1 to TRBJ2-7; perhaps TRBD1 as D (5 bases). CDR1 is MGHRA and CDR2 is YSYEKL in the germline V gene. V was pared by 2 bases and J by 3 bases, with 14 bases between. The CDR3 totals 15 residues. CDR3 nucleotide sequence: TGCGCCAGCAGCCAACCACGTGACAGTAGCTACGAGCAGTACTTC. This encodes CASSQPRDSSYEQYF.

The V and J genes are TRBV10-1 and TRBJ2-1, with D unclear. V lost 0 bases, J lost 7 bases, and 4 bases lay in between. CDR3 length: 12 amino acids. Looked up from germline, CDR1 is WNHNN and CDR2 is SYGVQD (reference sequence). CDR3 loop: CASSESKNEQFF. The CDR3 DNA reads TGCGCCAGCAGTGAGTCGAAGAATGAGCAGTTCTTC.

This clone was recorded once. The CDR3 spells CATSDPGQGEGDEQYF. For the CDR3, the DNA is TGTGCCACCAGTGACCCGGGACAGGGGGAAGGTGACGAGCAGTACTTC. This chain uses TRBV24-1 with TRBJ2-7; 11 nucleotides align to TRBD1. The CDR3 runs to 16 residues. Trimming took 4 bases from V and 5 from J; bases not matched to a gene: 9. Germline CDR1 reads KGHDR; CDR2 reads SFDVKD.

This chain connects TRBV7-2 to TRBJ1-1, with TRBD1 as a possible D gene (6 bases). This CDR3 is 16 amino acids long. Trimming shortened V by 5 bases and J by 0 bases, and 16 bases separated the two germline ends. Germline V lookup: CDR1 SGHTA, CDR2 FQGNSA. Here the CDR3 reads CASSPWTVRMNTEAFF. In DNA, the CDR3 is TGTGCCAGCAGCCCCTGGACAGTAAGGATGAACACTGAAGCTTTCTTT.

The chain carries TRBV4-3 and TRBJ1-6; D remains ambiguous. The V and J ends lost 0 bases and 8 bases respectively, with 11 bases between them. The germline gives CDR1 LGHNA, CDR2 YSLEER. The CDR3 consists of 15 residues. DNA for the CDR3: TGCGCCAGCAGCCAAGAACGGGGTAGCGATTCACCCCTCCACTTT. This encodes CASSQERGSDSPLHF.

CDR3 DNA sequence: TGTGCCAGCAGCTGGAATTCGGGGCCGAAGACCCAGTACTTC. Translated: CASSWNSGPKTQYF. The gene calls are TRBV5-6 and TRBJ2-5; tentatively, D is TRBD1 or TRBD2 (5 bases each). V dropped 3 bases and J dropped 6 bases, with 15 bases sitting between them. The length of the CDR3 is 14 residues. CDR1 is SGHDT and CDR2 is YYEEEE in the germline V gene.